This T cell receptor (beta chain) was recovered during a study of early T cells in non-severe SARS-CoV-2 infection. Study details: Bulk RNA isolated from unsorted whole blood underwent sequencing; chains were not paired. General study findings and limits: The study's VDJdb matching favored anti-spike CD8 responses and missed private and CD4 specificities.

The V gene's germline CDR1 is MNHEY and CDR2 SVGEGT. The CDR3 consists of 15 residues. Trimming removed 3 bases at V and 2 bases at J, with 11 bases between. In the library, individual cDNA molecules carried attached unique molecular identifiers. TCRdb reanalysed the 5' RACE reads using MiXCR and keeps one entry per CDR3 protein. Seen here are around 60,000 distinct CDR3 sequences, 9.5% to 15% observed once, and the top ten hold approximately 10%. This clonotype showed up just a few times. The antigen remains undetermined. The sequenced sample was whole blood. The chain combines TRBV6-2 or TRBV6-3 with TRBJ1-3, with D unclear. The source is an adult who was a healthcare worker with PCR-confirmed SARS-CoV-2 infection or an uninfected control (not recorded which). As DNA, the CDR3 is TGTGCCAGCAGTTATTGGGAGGTGCCTGGAAACACCATATATTTT. It translates to CASSYWEVPGNTIYF.